Sequencing of this T cell receptor beta chain was carried out in a study of blood T cell repertoires in COVID-19. Study overall: PBMCs, B-cell-depleted T cells, or T cells were the source of the cDNA or gDNA that made up the material.

Before being deemed recovered, Cohort 3 donors had two negative PCRs, clearance, or symptom resolution. Data came from immunoSEQ multiplex PCR; TCRdb stores just in-frame clones and leaves some out. Here the sample spans some 200,000 clones, 89% being singletons. This clone was seen only a few times. The specimen sequenced was PBMCs or T cells enriched from blood (not recorded which). The sequence came from a woman under 30 who had recovered from COVID-19.

CDR3 coding DNA: TGTGCCAGCAGTTCCGGGACAGGGGAGTCCTACGAGCAGTACTTC. It encodes CASSSGTGESYEQYF. This chain uses TRBV6-5 with TRBJ2-7, with 10 bases matching TRBD1. This CDR3 contains 15 residues. CDR1 and CDR2 from the germline V gene are MNHEY and SVGAGI. J was trimmed by 1 base and V by 4 bases; bases with no gene match: 4.